The 24 T cell receptor beta chains below were found in one sample sequenced in a study of shared clonotypes between healthy human individuals. Selected positively for CCR7 and CD45RO-negative, naive CD8 cells excluded terminally differentiated effector memory CD45RA+ cells. Assay: immunoSEQ multiplex PCR; the TCRdb copy retains only in-frame clones and omits some. In the table there are about 680,000 clones, approximately 90% of which are singletons. Sequencing was done on a sample of naive CD8+ T cells sorted from blood. Receptors were obtained from a young man in good health.

V is TRBV29-1 and J is TRBJ2-2; the D is unclear. The V gene lost 5 bases and the J gene lost 1 base, with 5 bases spanning the gap. This CDR3 is 12 amino acids long. The germline V gene encodes CDR1 SQVTM and CDR2 ANQGSEA. The CDR3 spells CSVRLNTGELFF. The DNA for the CDR3 is TGCAGCGTTAGGTTGAACACCGGGGAGCTGTTTTTT.

The chain joins TRBV30 to TRBJ2-3; a weak D match, TRBD2 (6 bases). The CDR3 loop spans 15 amino acids. Trimming cost V 3 bases and J 6 bases, with 19 bases left between them. Germline V gene lookup returns CDR1 GTSNPN and CDR2 SVGIG (reference sequence). CDR3 nucleotide sequence: TGTGCCTGGAGGGCCGGGACTGTCCCGTCGGATACGCAGTATTTT. Amino acid sequence: CAWRAGTVPSDTQYF. Combining the CDR3 with reference TRBV30 and TRBJ2-3 gives the whole variable domain SQTIHQWPATLVQPVGSPLSLECTVEGTSNPNLYWYRQAAGRGLQLLFYSVGIGQISSEVPQNLSASRPQDRQFILSSKKLLLSDSGFYLCAWRAGTVPSDTQYFGPGTRLTVL.

The chain uses TRBV28 and TRBJ2-5; a weak D match, TRBD1 (6 bases). Trimming pared 6 bases from V and 5 bases from J, leaving 19 bases between. This CDR3 has 15 residues. Germline-derived CDR1 and CDR2 are MDHEN and SYDVKM. CDR3 region: CASSALSGVGETQYF. DNA for the CDR3: TGTGCCAGCAGCGCCCTTTCAGGGGTTGGGGAGACCCAGTACTTC.

The chain uses TRBV6-1 and TRBJ2-2; the match to TRBD2 covers 7 bases. CDR1 is MNHNS and CDR2 is SASEGT in the germline V gene. The CDR3 covers 16 residues. V lost 2 bases to trimming and J lost 2 bases; unmatched junction nucleotides: 5. The CDR3 nucleotides are TGTGCCAGCAGTGAATATGAGCGGGAAAACACCGGGGAGCTGTTTTTT. Translation gives CASSEYERENTGELFF.

The rearrangement uses TRBV7-2 and TRBJ2-7, with 8 bases that match TRBD2. The CDR3 sequence is 14 residues long. Germline CDR1 is SGHTA and CDR2 is FQGNSA. With V trimmed by 0 bases and J by 5 bases, 3 bases remained unmatched. The CDR3 here is CASSLAAGEDEQYF. The CDR3 nucleotides are TGTGCCAGCAGCTTAGCAGCGGGAGAGGACGAGCAGTACTTC.

This clone was seen a single time. The V call is TRBV28, the J call TRBJ2-2, with 12 bases matching TRBD2. Per the germline V gene, CDR1 is MDHEN and CDR2 is SYDVKM. Trimming cost V 6 bases and J 1 base; bases outside gene matches: 6. This CDR3 region has 17 residues. This CDR3 is CASSPGLAGKNTGELFF. The CDR3 nucleotides are TGTGCCAGCAGCCCAGGACTAGCGGGGAAGAACACCGGGGAGCTGTTTTTT.

This chain connects TRBV6-1 to TRBJ1-1; no reliable D call. The CDR3 length is 17 residues. Trimming cost V 0 bases and J 1 base, with 15 bases left between them. Looked up from germline, CDR1 is MNHNS and CDR2 is SASEGT. DNA of the CDR3: TGTGCCAGCAGTGAAGCATGGCAGCGGCCTCCGAACACTGAAGCTTTCTTT. It yields the protein CASSEAWQRPPNTEAFF.

This chain joins TRBV4-2 and TRBJ1-4; D is uncertain. The V end lost 0 bases, the J end lost 14 bases, and 10 bases lay between the germline ends. CDR3 length equals 12 residues. CDR1 is LGHNA and CDR2 is YNFKEQ in the germline V gene. CDR3 nucleotide sequence: TGTGCCAGCAGCCAAGATTTCGAGAACCTGTTTTTT. It yields the protein CASSQDFENLFF.

The rearrangement links TRBV7-9 to TRBJ1-3; D is ambiguous. Germline loops: CDR1 SEHNR, CDR2 FQNEAQ (reference sequence). V was cut by 6 bases and J by 2 bases, with 5 bases left in between. This CDR3 region has 12 residues. The CDR3, as DNA: TGTGCCAGCAGGGAAACTGGAAACACCATATATTTT. It is translated as CASRETGNTIYF. The variable domain in full, completed from reference TRBV7-9 and TRBJ1-3, reads DTGVSQNPRHKITKRGQNVTFRCDPISEHNRLYWYRQTLGQGPEFLTYFQNEAQLEKSRLLSDRFSAERPKGSFSTLEIQRTEQGDSAMYLCASRETGNTIYFGEGSWLTVV.

The chain carries TRBV5-5 and TRBJ2-5; TRBD2 aligns across 9 bases. Germline CDR1 SGHKS, CDR2 YYEKEE (reference sequence). J lost 3 bases, V lost 0 bases, and 3 bases had no gene match. The CDR3 is 15 residues long. The CDR3 DNA is TGTGCCAGCAGCTTGGATGCGGGAGGGAAAGAGACCCAGTACTTC. Amino acids: CASSLDAGGKETQYF.

The chain couples TRBV11-2 to TRBJ2-5; 7 bases align to TRBD2. V gave up 5 bases and J gave up 2 bases; unmatched junction bases: 8. Germline-derived CDR1 and CDR2 are SGHAT and FQNNGV. The CDR3 spans 15 residues. Here the CDR3 reads CASSHLAEPQETQYF. Written as DNA, the CDR3 is TGTGCCAGCAGCCATCTAGCGGAGCCTCAAGAGACCCAGTACTTC.

The chain combines TRBV27 with TRBJ2-7; TRBD2 matches at 13 bases. After removal of 4 bases from V and 12 bases from J, the junction contained 6 bases not matched to a gene. Per the germline V gene, CDR1 is MNHEY and CDR2 is SMNVEV (reference sequence). The CDR3 loop spans 13 amino acids. CDR3 sequence reads: CASSSGLAGTWYF. The CDR3 DNA sequence: TGTGCCAGCAGTTCGGGACTAGCGGGAACATGGTACTTC.

This clone is a singleton in its sample. This chain uses TRBV15 with TRBJ2-7, with D tentatively TRBD2 (5 bases). Germline loops: CDR1 LNHNV, CDR2 YYDKDF (reference sequence). Trimming removed 4 bases from V and 5 bases from J, with 15 bases in between. The CDR3 contains 14 residues. Here the CDR3 reads CATSTEAGEDEQYF. The CDR3 nucleotides read TGTGCCACCAGCACCGAGGCCGGGGAAGACGAGCAGTACTTC.

The chain has TRBV11-2 and TRBJ1-1; TRBD1 agrees at 7 bases. The CDR3 sequence is 14 residues long. Germline V lookup: CDR1 SGHAT, CDR2 FQNNGV. V shed 5 bases and J 3 bases; nucleotides not matched to a gene: 6. The chain's CDR3 is CASSLRDRYTEAFF. CDR3 nucleotide sequence: TGTGCCAGCAGCCTTCGGGACAGATACACTGAAGCTTTCTTT.

This rearrangement joins TRBV14 to TRBJ2-3, with 10 bases aligning to TRBD2. The CDR3 is 17 amino acids. Trimming took 1 base from V and 6 from J; bases not matched to a gene: 10. Per germline, CDR1 SGHDN and CDR2 FVKESK. The CDR3 region has the DNA TGTGCCAGCAGCCAAGGGACGCTAGCGGGAGACCGGGATACGCAGTATTTT. It specifies CASSQGTLAGDRDTQYF.

The gene calls are TRBV29-1 and TRBJ2-7, with 9 positions matching TRBD1. From germline, CDR1 is SQVTM and CDR2 ANQGSEA. The CDR3 contains 13 residues. The J segment lost 6 bases and the V segment lost 0 bases, leaving 3 bases of the junction unmatched. CDR3 in amino acids: CSVEDWDRAEQYF. The CDR3 coding sequence is TGCAGCGTTGAAGATTGGGACAGGGCCGAGCAGTACTTC.

The chain employs TRBV7-8 and TRBJ2-7, with 9 bases matching TRBD2. J was trimmed by 1 base and V by 3 bases; bases with no gene match: 7. Germline V CDR1 and CDR2: SGHVS, FQNEAQ. The CDR3 length is 16 residues. Here the CDR3 DNA reads TGTGCCAGCAGCTTGATAGCGGGAGTCGGTTCCTACGAGCAGTACTTC. Its protein is CASSLIAGVGSYEQYF.

The DNA for the CDR3 is TGTGCCAGCAGTGCCCCAGGGGCCAACGTCCTGACTTTC. Encoded protein: CASSAPGANVLTF. The chain employs TRBV28 and TRBJ2-6; D remains unclear. Germline V gene data show CDR1 as MDHEN and CDR2 as SYDVKM. The CDR3 is 13 amino acids. Trimming took off 5 bases at V and 4 bases at J, with 6 bases between the two ends.

This sequence joins TRBV10-2 and TRBJ1-1; 8 bases are a match to TRBD1. Germline V gene sequence: CDR1 WSHSY, CDR2 SAAADI. With 4 bases clipped from V and 3 bases from J, the junction kept 7 bases outside the gene matches. This CDR3 spans 15 amino acids. CDR3: CASSVWTGWDTEAFF. Here the CDR3 DNA reads TGCGCCAGCAGTGTTTGGACAGGGTGGGACACTGAAGCTTTCTTT.

The chain uses TRBV7-9 and TRBJ2-5; either TRBD1 or TRBD2 may supply D (5 bases each). Trimming took 1 base from V and 4 from J, leaving 13 bases between them. Per germline, CDR1 SEHNR and CDR2 FQNEAQ (reference sequence). The CDR3 totals 15 residues. CDR3 in amino acids: CASSLVEGMIETQYF. The CDR3 DNA reads TGTGCCAGCAGCTTAGTAGAGGGGATGATAGAGACCCAGTACTTC.

This chain links TRBV5-1 with TRBJ2-3; D unresolved. The CDR3 runs to 14 residues. CDR1 is SGHRS, CDR2 YFSETQ, per germline. V was pared by 4 bases and J by 3 bases, with 12 bases between. The CDR3 is CASSLTELTDTQYF. In DNA, the CDR3 is TGCGCCAGCAGCCTCACGGAGTTGACAGATACGCAGTATTTT. The full variable domain, in which reference TRBV5-1 and TRBJ2-3 provide the parts outside the CDR3, is KAGVTQTPRYLIKTRGQQVTLSCSPISGHRSVSWYQQTPGQGLQFLFEYFSETQRNKGNFPGRFSGRQFSNSRSEMNVSTLELGDSALYLCASSLTELTDTQYFGPGTRLTVL.

The rearrangement joins TRBV29-1 to TRBJ2-7; D is perhaps TRBD2 (5 bases). The germline V gene encodes CDR1 SQVTM and CDR2 ANQGSEA. V was clipped by 3 bases and J by 2 bases, with 11 bases between them. The CDR3 loop spans 13 amino acids. CDR3 DNA: TGCAGCGTTGAGGGGAGCACCCCCTACGAGCAGTACTTC. It encodes CSVEGSTPYEQYF.

The chain carries TRBV28 and TRBJ1-2, with unresolved D. Trimming took 2 bases from V and 4 from J, leaving 8 bases between them. The CDR3 sequence is 13 residues long. The germline V gene encodes CDR1 MDHEN and CDR2 SYDVKM. CDR3 nucleotide sequence: TGTGCCAGCAGTTTAGTAGAAGTCTATGGCTACACCTTC. It specifies CASSLVEVYGYTF.

The chain recombines TRBV7-8 with TRBJ2-5; 7 bases map to TRBD1. CDR3 length equals 14 residues. The germline V gene has CDR1 SGHVS and CDR2 FQNEAQ. After removal of 3 bases from V and 2 bases from J, the junction contained 3 bases not matched to a gene. Here the CDR3 reads CASSLGQRQETQYF. In nucleotides, the CDR3 is TGTGCCAGCAGCTTGGGACAGCGTCAAGAGACCCAGTACTTC.